This TCR beta chain originates from a study of neoadjuvant anti-PD-1 for oral cavity cancer. Overall study: Patients mostly received three to four biweekly nivolumab doses at 3 mg/kg before surgery.

With V trimmed by 4 bases and J by 1 base, 8 bases remained unmatched. The CDR3 sequence is 18 residues long. The germline CDR1 and CDR2 sequences are SGHNT and YYREEE (reference sequence). Profiling relied on immunoSEQ multiplex PCR, and the TCRdb table lists in-frame clones only, not all of them. The sample includes some 40,000 clones, roughly two fifths of them seen just once. Time point described: after neoadjuvant nivolumab, at surgical resection. Stage II-IVA oral cavity squamous cell carcinoma was new and untreated by systemic or radiation therapy. The receptor's source is a person aged 35-79 years with oral cavity squamous cell carcinoma. The specimen was tumor tissue, collected after nivolumab (anti-PD-1) treatment. The chain recombines TRBV5-4 with TRBJ2-1; TRBD2 agrees at 13 bases. This CDR3 is CASSGPGTSGVSYNEQFF. CDR3 sequence (DNA): TGTGCCAGCAGCGGGCCCGGGACTAGCGGGGTATCCTACAATGAGCAGTTCTTC.